Listed here are 17 T cell receptor beta chains from one sample, sequenced in a study of CD8 T cells in ankylosing spondylitis. In TCRdb, the 5' RACE reads were re-called with MiXCR into one record per CDR3 protein. The table has 200,000 to 250,000 distinct CDR3 sequences, around 32% seen once. The specimen was blood, either unsorted or a sorted T cell fraction (not recorded which). The source of these receptors is a male donor with ankylosing spondylitis or in good health (not recorded which).

This clonotype was counted a few times. This sequence joins TRBV7-9 and TRBJ2-5; 9 positions match TRBD2. CDR3 size: 15 residues. The V gene end was trimmed by 5 bases and the J gene end by 5 bases; junction bases not matched to a gene: 9. Looked up from germline, CDR1 is SEHNR and CDR2 is FQNEAQ (reference sequence). In DNA, the CDR3 is TGTGCCAGCAGCGAAAGCGGGGGGTTAGTGGAGACCCAGTACTTC. This translates into CASSESGGLVETQYF.

The sample holds a few counts of this clonotype. The V gene is TRBV29-1, the J gene TRBJ2-7; D unresolved. Germline-derived CDR1 and CDR2 are SQVTM and ANQGSEA. The V end lost 6 bases, the J end lost 6 bases, and 18 bases lay between the germline ends. The CDR3 totals 13 residues. CDR3 region: CSVSRAWLSEQYF. CDR3 bases: TGCAGCGTCTCCCGGGCATGGCTCAGCGAGCAGTACTTC.

The chain uses TRBV6-1 and TRBJ2-7, with D perhaps matching TRBD2 (5 bases). CDR3 length equals 14 residues. V was shortened by 4 bases and J by 3 bases, with 13 bases between the two germline ends. The germline V gene encodes CDR1 MNHNS and CDR2 SASEGT. The CDR3 sequence: CASSALTGIYEQYF. CDR3 coding DNA: TGTGCCAGCAGTGCCTTGACGGGGATCTACGAGCAGTACTTC.

The chain joins TRBV5-6 to TRBJ2-4, with D perhaps given as TRBD1 or TRBD2 (5 bases each). Trimming left V 6 bases short and J 0 bases short, with 10 bases between. Per germline, CDR1 SGHDT and CDR2 YYEEEE. The CDR3 runs 14 residues. The CDR3: CASMGVRAKNIQYF. The CDR3 DNA reads TGTGCCAGCATGGGGGTGAGAGCCAAAAACATTCAGTACTTC.

Notes on this clonotype: The junction differs from germline at one of its ends, possibly a read error. Here the CDR3 DNA reads TGTGCCAGCAGTCCGGGACAGGGATCGTGGGAGCTGTACTTC. Translating it yields CASSPGQGSWELYF. The chain is built from TRBV12-3 or TRBV12-4 and TRBJ2-7; the match to TRBD1 covers 9 bases. The CDR3 covers 14 residues.

This clonotype has only a few counts. The rearrangement joins TRBV20-1 to TRBJ2-1; tentative D call: TRBD1 (6 bases). The CDR3 loop spans 11 amino acids. The V gene lost 1 base and the J gene lost 16 bases, with 14 bases spanning the gap. Looked up from germline, CDR1 is DFQATT and CDR2 is SNEGSKA (reference sequence). CDR3 nucleotide sequence: TGCAGTGCTAGAGGGGCAGGGGAATATTTCTTC. Protein: CSARGAGEYFF.

In its sample, this clonotype was seen many times. The chain uses TRBV20-1 and TRBJ1-1; maybe TRBD1 (5 bases). This CDR3 spans 15 amino acids. Trimming left V 6 bases short and J 0 bases short, with 17 bases between. Germline assignment: CDR1 DFQATT and CDR2 SNEGSKA (reference sequence). CDR3 nucleotides: TGCAGTGCCCCCGGGCAGGGCGCCATGAACACTGAAGCTTTCTTT. It codes for CSAPGQGAMNTEAFF.

The J gene is TRBJ2-1, the V gene TRBV5-5; D is unresolved. The germline V and J ends were trimmed by 0 bases and 2 bases, with 12 bases remaining between them. The germline gives CDR1 SGHKS, CDR2 YYEKEE (reference sequence). CDR3 length: 16 residues. CDR3 sequence: CASSLANTPAYNEQFF. Written as DNA, the CDR3 is TGTGCCAGCAGCTTGGCTAACACCCCGGCCTACAATGAGCAGTTCTTC. The whole variable domain, filled in from reference TRBV5-5 and TRBJ2-1, reads DAGVTQSPTHLIKTRGQQVTLRCSPISGHKSVSWYQQVLGQGPQFIFQYYEKEERGRGNFPDRFSARQFPNYSSELNVNALLLGDSALYLCASSLANTPAYNEQFFGPGTRLTVL.

This clonotype was counted between two and nine times. The chain is built from TRBV6-5 and TRBJ2-7, with D perhaps matching TRBD1 or TRBD2 (5 bases each). V dropped 4 bases and J dropped 12 bases, with 19 bases sitting between them. The CDR3 spans 13 residues. CDR1 is MNHEY, CDR2 SVGAGI, per germline. The CDR3 DNA reads TGTGCCAGCAGTTCGGGACGGGTCCGTGATCGGTACTTC. Encoded protein: CASSSGRVRDRYF.

The genes are TRBV12-3 or TRBV12-4 and TRBJ2-7; a weak D match, TRBD1 (5 bases). The CDR3 has 13 residues. V lost 4 bases and J lost 3, with 10 bases in between. The CDR3 nucleotides read TGTGCCAGCAGTTGGCAGGGTGACTACGAGCAGTACTTC. Residues: CASSWQGDYEQYF.

This clonotype was recorded at least ten times. The chain combines TRBV20-1 with TRBJ2-5, with a possible D match to TRBD2 (7 bases). Trimming removed 5 bases at V and 5 bases at J, with 15 bases between. Per germline, CDR1 DFQATT and CDR2 SNEGSKA (reference sequence). This CDR3 contains 13 residues. CDR3 loop: CSAQPGGLETQYF. DNA of the CDR3: TGCAGTGCTCAACCCGGGGGGCTCGAGACCCAGTACTTC.

The table lists this clonotype with a count of one. CDR3 protein: CASTRDPLPIDTQYF. The CDR3 DNA sequence: TGTGCCAGTACGCGGGACCCACTACCGATCGATACGCAGTATTTT. The chain links TRBV2 to TRBJ2-3, with D tentatively TRBD2 (6 bases). The CDR3 contains 15 residues. The ends were cut back, 9 bases at V and 6 bases at J, with 22 bases in the middle. Germline CDR1 SNHLY, CDR2 FYNNEI.

The rearrangement links TRBV25-1 to TRBJ2-5, with TRBD2 matching 14 bases. CDR1 is MGHDK, CDR2 SYGVNS, per germline. This CDR3 contains 19 residues. V was pared by 4 bases and J by 0 bases, with 10 bases of the junction left unmatched. The CDR3 region is CASSAPRTSGGFYQETQYF. CDR3 DNA sequence: TGTGCCAGCAGTGCACCGAGGACTAGCGGGGGGTTTTACCAAGAGACCCAGTACTTC.

Only a few counts were recorded for this clonotype. The gene calls are TRBV6-5 and TRBJ2-3, with 11 bases identical to TRBD2. Germline loops: CDR1 MNHEY, CDR2 SVGAGI. The junction had 9 bases not matched to a gene; V was cut back by 2 bases and J by 5 bases. The CDR3 extends over 17 amino acids. The DNA for the CDR3 is TGTGCCAGCAGTTACCTACCTAGCGGGGGGTATCAAGATACGCAGTATTTT. Translated, it gives CASSYLPSGGYQDTQYF.

The chain employs TRBV4-1 and TRBJ1-2; 9 nucleotides agree with TRBD1. From germline, CDR1 is MGHRA and CDR2 YSYEKL. CDR3 length: 15 residues. Unmatched junction bases numbered 7, after V lost 4 bases and J lost 4 bases. DNA of the CDR3: TGCGCCAGCAGCCCACAGGGGGCGGAAGGCTATGGCTACACCTTC. Its protein product is CASSPQGAEGYGYTF.

This clonotype appeared a few times. The chain is built from TRBV20-1 and TRBJ2-7; TRBD1 aligns across 9 bases. After removal of 5 bases from V and 2 bases from J, the junction contained 7 bases not matched to a gene. CDR1 DFQATT and CDR2 SNEGSKA come from the germline V gene (reference sequence). The CDR3 length is 14 residues. This CDR3 is CSASPGQGPYEQYF. The DNA for the CDR3 is TGCAGTGCTTCGCCGGGACAGGGCCCCTACGAGCAGTACTTC.

V usage is TRBV20-1 and J usage is TRBJ2-1; maybe TRBD1 (5 bases). The CDR3 extends over 14 amino acids. Per the germline V gene, CDR1 is DFQATT and CDR2 is SNEGSKA (reference sequence). Trimming pared 6 bases from V and 2 bases from J, leaving 14 bases between. The CDR3 DNA is TGCAGTGCACCCCAGGGCTACGCCTACAATGAGCAGTTCTTC. This codes for CSAPQGYAYNEQFF.